The source of this T cell receptor beta chain is a study of blood T cell repertoires in COVID-19. Overall study: PBMCs, B-cell-depleted T cells, or T cells provided the cDNA or gDNA that made up the material.

Per the study methods: Scientists estimated how many nucleated cells there were by amplifying reference gene primers. Generated by immunoSEQ multiplex PCR, the TCRdb table keeps only in-frame clones and is missing some. The DNA was the basis for D and trimming; V, J and clone size are from that table. Here the sample spans about 270,000 clones, approximately 82% being singletons. Material for sequencing was peripheral blood. This sequence was found in a man at least 80 years old with acute or convalescent COVID-19.

CDR3 region: CAWSVGTGNNIQYF. The CDR3 bases are TGTGCCTGGAGTGTCGGGACAGGGAATAACATTCAGTACTTC. This chain uses TRBV30 with TRBJ2-4; 9 bases line up with TRBD1. CDR1 and CDR2 from the germline V gene are GTSNPN and SVGIG (reference sequence). V shed 0 bases, J shed 7 bases, and the junction held 4 bases outside the gene matches. There are 14 residues in the CDR3.